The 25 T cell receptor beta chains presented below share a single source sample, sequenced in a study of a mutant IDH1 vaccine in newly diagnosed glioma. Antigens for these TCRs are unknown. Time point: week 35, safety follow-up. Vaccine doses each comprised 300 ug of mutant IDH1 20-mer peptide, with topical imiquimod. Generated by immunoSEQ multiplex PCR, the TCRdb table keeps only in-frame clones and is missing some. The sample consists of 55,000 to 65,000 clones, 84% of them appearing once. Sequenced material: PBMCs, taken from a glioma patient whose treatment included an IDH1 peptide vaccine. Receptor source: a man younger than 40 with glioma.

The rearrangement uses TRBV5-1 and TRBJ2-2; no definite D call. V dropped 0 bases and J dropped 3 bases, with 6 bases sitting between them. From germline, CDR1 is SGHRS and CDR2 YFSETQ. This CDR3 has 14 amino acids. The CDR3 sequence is CASSLVRDTGELFF. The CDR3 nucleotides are TGCGCCAGCAGCTTGGTTCGCGACACCGGGGAGCTGTTTTTT.

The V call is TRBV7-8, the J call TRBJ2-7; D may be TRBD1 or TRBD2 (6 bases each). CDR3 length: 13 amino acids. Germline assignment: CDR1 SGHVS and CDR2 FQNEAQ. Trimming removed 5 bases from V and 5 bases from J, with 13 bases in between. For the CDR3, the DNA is TGTGCCAGCAGCCCGGGGGCCCGGGACGAGCAGTACTTC. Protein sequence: CASSPGARDEQYF.

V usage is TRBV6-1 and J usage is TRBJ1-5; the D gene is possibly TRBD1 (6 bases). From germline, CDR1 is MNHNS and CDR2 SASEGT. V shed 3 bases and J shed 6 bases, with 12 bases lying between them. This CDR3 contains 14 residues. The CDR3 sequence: CASSDQGPRQPQHF. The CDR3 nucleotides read TGTGCCAGCAGTGATCAGGGGCCCCGTCAGCCCCAGCATTTT.

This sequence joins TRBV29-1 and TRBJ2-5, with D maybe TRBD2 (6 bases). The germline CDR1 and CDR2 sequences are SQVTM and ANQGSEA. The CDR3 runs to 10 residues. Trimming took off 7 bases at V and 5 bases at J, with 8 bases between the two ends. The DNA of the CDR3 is TGCAGCGGACGGGGGGAGACCCAGTACTTC. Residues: CSGRGETQYF.

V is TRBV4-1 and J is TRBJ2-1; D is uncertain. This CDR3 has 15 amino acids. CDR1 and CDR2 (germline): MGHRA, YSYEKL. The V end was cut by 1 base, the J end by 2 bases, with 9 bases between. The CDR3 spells CASSQGETAYNEQFF. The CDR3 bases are TGCGCCAGCAGCCAAGGGGAAACAGCCTACAATGAGCAGTTCTTC.

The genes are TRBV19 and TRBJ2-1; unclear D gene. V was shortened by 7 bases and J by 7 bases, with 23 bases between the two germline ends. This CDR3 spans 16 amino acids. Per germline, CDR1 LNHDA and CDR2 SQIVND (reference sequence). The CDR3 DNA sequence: TGTGCCAGTACCCCGTATGGGAACAGTCCGAAAAATGAGCAGTTCTTC. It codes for CASTPYGNSPKNEQFF.

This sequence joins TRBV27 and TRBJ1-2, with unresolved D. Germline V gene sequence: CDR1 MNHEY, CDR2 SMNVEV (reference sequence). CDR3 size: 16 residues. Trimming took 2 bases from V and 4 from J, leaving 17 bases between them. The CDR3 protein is CASSLKLGGGIYGYTF. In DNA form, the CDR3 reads TGTGCCAGCAGTTTAAAGCTGGGCGGAGGAATCTATGGCTACACCTTC.

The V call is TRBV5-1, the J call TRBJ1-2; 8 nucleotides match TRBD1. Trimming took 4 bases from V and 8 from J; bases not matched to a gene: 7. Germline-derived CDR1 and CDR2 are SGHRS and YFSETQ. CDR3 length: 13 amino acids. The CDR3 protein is CASSRDRGSGYTF. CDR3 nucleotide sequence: TGCGCCAGCAGCCGCGACAGGGGTTCGGGCTACACCTTC.

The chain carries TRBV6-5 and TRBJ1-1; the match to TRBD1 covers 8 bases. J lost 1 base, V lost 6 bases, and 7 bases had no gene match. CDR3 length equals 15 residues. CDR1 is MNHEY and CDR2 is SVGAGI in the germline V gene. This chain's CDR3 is CASSESGGANTEAFF. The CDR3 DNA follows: TGTGCCAGCAGCGAATCAGGGGGCGCGAACACTGAAGCTTTCTTT.

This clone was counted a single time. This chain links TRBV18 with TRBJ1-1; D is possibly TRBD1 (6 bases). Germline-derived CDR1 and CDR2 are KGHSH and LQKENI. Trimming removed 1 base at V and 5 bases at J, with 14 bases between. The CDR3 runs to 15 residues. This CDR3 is CASSPLRGSRTEAFF. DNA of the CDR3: TGTGCCAGCTCACCACTCAGGGGATCTAGGACTGAAGCTTTCTTT.

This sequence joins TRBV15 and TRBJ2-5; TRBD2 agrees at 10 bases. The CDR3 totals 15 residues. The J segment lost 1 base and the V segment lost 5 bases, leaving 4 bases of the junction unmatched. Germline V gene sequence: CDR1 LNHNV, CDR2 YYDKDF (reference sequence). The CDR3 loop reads CATSVSGGIQETQYF. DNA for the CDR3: TGTGCCACCAGCGTTAGCGGGGGGATCCAAGAGACCCAGTACTTC.

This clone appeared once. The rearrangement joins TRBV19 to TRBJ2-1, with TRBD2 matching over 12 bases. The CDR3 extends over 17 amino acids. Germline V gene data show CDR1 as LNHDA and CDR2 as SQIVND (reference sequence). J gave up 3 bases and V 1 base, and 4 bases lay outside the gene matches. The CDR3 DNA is TGTGCCAGTAGTATAGTGAAGACTAGCGGGGGCTACAATGAGCAGTTCTTC. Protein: CASSIVKTSGGYNEQFF.

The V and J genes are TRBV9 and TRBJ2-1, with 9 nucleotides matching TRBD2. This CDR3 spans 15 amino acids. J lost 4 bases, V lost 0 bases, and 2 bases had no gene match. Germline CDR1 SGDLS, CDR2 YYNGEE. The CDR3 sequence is CASSVASGAYNEQFF. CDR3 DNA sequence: TGTGCCAGCAGCGTAGCTAGCGGGGCATACAATGAGCAGTTCTTC.

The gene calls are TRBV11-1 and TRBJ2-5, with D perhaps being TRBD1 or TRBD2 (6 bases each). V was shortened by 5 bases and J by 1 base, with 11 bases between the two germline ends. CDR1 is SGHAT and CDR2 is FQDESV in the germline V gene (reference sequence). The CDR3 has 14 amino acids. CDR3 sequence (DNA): TGTGCCAGCAGCCCCCGGGGGCCCCAAGAGACCCAGTACTTC. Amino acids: CASSPRGPQETQYF. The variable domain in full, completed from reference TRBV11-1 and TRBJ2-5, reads EAEVAQSPRYKITEKSQAVAFWCDPISGHATLYWYRQILGQGPELLVQFQDESVVDDSQLPKDRFSAERLKGVDSTLKIQPAELGDSAMYLCASSPRGPQETQYFGPGTRLLVL.

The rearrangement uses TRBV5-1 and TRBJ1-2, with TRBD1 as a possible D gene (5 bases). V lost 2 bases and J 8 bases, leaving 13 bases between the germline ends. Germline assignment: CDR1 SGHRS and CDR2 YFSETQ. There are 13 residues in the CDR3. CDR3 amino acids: CASSFQGERGYTF. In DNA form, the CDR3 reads TGCGCCAGCAGCTTTCAAGGGGAGCGCGGCTACACCTTC.

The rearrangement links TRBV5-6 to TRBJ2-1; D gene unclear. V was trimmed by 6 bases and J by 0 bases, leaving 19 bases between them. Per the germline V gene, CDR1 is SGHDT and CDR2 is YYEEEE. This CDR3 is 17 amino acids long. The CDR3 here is CASTPSPFRVSYNEQFF. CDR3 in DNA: TGTGCCAGCACACCTTCTCCATTTAGGGTCTCCTACAATGAGCAGTTCTTC.

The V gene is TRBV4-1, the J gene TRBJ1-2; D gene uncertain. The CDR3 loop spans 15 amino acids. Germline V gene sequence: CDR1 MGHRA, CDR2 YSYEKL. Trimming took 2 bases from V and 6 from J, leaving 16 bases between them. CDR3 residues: CASSQQEAWGDGYTF. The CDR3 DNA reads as TGCGCCAGCAGCCAACAGGAGGCCTGGGGAGATGGCTACACCTTC.

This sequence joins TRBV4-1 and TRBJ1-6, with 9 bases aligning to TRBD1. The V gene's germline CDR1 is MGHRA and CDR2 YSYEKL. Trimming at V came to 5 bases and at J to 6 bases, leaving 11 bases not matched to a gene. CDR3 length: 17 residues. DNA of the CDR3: TGCGCCAGCAGCACGACGGACAGGGGCGTTGGTAATTCACCCCTCCACTTT. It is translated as CASSTTDRGVGNSPLHF.

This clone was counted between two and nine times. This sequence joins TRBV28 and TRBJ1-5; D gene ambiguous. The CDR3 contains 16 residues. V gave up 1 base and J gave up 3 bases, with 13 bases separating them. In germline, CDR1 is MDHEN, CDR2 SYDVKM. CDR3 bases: TGTGCCAGCAGTTTATCTCCCGGGGTGCCCAATCAGCCCCAGCATTTT. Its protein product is CASSLSPGVPNQPQHF.

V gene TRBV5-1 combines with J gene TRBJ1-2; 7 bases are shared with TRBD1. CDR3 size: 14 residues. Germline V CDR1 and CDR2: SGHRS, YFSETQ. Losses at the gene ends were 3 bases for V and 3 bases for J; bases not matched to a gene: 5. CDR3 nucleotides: TGCGCCAGCAGCTACGACAGGGAGGACTATGGCTACACCTTC. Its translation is CASSYDREDYGYTF.

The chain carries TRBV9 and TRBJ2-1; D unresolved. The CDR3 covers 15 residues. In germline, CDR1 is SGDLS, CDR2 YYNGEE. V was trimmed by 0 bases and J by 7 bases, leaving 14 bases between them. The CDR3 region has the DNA TGTGCCAGCAGCGTAGGGGATTATACCCGGAATGAGCAGTTCTTC. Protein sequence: CASSVGDYTRNEQFF. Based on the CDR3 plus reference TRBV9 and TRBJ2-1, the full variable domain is DSGVTQTPKHLITATGQRVTLRCSPRSGDLSVYWYQQSLDQGLQFLIQYYNGEERAKGNILERFSAQQFPDLHSELNLSSLELGDSALYFCASSVGDYTRNEQFFGPGTRLTVL.

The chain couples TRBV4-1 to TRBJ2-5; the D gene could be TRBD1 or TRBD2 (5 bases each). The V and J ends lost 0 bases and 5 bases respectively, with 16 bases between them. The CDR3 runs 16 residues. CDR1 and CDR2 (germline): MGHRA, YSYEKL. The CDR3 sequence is CASSQDWRGAGETQYF. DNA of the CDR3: TGCGCCAGCAGCCAAGATTGGAGAGGGGCAGGCGAGACCCAGTACTTC.

CDR3: CASSVGPGYEQYF. The DNA for the CDR3 is TGTGCCAGCAGCGTAGGGCCGGGCTACGAGCAGTACTTC. This chain joins TRBV9 and TRBJ2-7; no firm D call. The V gene's germline CDR1 is SGDLS and CDR2 YYNGEE. Trimming took 0 bases from V and 3 from J, leaving 7 bases between them. This CDR3 has 13 amino acids.

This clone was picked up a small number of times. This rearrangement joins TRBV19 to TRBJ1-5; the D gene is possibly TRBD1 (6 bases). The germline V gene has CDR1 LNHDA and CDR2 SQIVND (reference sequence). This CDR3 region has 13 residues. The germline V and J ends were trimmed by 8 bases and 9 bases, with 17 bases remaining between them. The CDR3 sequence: CASGPNRVWPQHF. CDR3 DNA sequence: TGTGCCAGTGGTCCCAACAGGGTCTGGCCCCAGCATTTT.

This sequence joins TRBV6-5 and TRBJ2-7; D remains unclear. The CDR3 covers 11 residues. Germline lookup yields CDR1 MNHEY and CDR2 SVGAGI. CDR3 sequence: CAVQSSYEQYF. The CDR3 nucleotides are TGTGCGGTCCAGAGCTCCTACGAGCAGTACTTC.